The clone carrying this T cell receptor beta chain is a singleton in its sample. The CDR3 covers 15 residues. Trimming removed 11 bases from V and 7 bases from J; junction bases left unmatched: 14. Germline V lookup: CDR1 MGHDK, CDR2 SYGVNS. As handled by the study authors: The authors estimated nucleated cell counts from reference gene primer amplification. Assay: immunoSEQ multiplex PCR; the TCRdb copy retains only in-frame clones and omits some. D and trimming were read from the DNA, whereas the V and J calls and clone size are those reported in that table. Here the sample spans some 81,000 clones, 90% to 95% being singletons. The sample comes from a study of blood T cell repertoires in COVID-19. Background on the study: COVID-19 samples, acute and convalescent, were from the United States, Italy and Spain. T cells, B-cell-depleted T cells, or PBMCs supplied cDNA or gDNA.

Sequencing input: peripheral blood. The chain carries TRBV25-1 and TRBJ1-4; TRBD1 matches at 9 bases. The source of this sequence is a human donor with active COVID-19. The donor label of this sample is uncertain. CDR3 nucleotides: TGTGCCGTATCCATCGGGACAGGGATTTTTGAAAAACTGTTTTTT. It yields the protein CAVSIGTGIFEKLFF.